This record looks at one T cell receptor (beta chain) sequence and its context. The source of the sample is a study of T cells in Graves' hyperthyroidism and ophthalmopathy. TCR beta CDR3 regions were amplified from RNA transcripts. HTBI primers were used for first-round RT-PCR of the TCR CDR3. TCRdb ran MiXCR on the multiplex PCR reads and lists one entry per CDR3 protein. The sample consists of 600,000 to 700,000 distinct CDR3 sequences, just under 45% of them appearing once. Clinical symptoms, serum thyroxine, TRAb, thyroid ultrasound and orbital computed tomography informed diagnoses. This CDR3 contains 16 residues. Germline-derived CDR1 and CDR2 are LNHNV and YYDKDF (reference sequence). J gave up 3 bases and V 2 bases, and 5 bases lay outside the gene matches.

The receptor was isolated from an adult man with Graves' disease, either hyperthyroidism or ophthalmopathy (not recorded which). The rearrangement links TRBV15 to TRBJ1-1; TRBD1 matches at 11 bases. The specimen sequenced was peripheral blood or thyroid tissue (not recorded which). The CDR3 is CATSRTGTGGHTEAFF. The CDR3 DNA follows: TGTGCCACCAGCAGAACCGGGACAGGGGGACACACTGAAGCTTTCTTT.